Shown below are 32 T cell receptor beta chains from a single sample sequenced in a study of blood T cell repertoires in COVID-19. The protocol was immunoSEQ multiplex PCR, while the TCRdb copy is restricted to in-frame clones and leaves out a portion. This table has 250,000 to 300,000 clones, roughly nine tenths appearing once. Specimen: PBMCs or T cells enriched from blood (not recorded which). Receptors were obtained from a human donor in a cohort exposed to, infected with or recovered from COVID-19 (not recorded which). The donor label of this sample is uncertain.

The chain couples TRBV27 to TRBJ2-2, with 8 bases fitting TRBD1. V trimming: 6 bases; J trimming: 7 bases; junction bases outside the gene matches: 10. Germline V gives CDR1 MNHEY, CDR2 SMNVEV (reference sequence). CDR3 size: 15 residues. This CDR3 reads CASSEDRVAGGELFF. The CDR3 nucleotides read TGTGCCAGCAGCGAGGACAGGGTTGCGGGCGGGGAGCTGTTTTTT.

This chain links TRBV4-1 with TRBJ1-2, with a weak D call TRBD1 (6 bases). Germline V gene lookup returns CDR1 MGHRA and CDR2 YSYEKL. The CDR3 extends over 16 amino acids. Trimming pared 4 bases from V and 4 bases from J, leaving 19 bases between. The CDR3 bases are TGCGCCAGCAGCCTTCCGGGCGGGGGCAGGTTCTATGGCTACACCTTC. Protein sequence: CASSLPGGGRFYGYTF.

The rearrangement joins TRBV19 to TRBJ2-5; TRBD2 agrees at 10 bases. Germline values: CDR1 LNHDA, CDR2 SQIVND (reference sequence). Germline trimming cut 4 bases from V and 1 base from J; bases unmatched to any gene: 0. The CDR3 covers 14 residues. In DNA, the CDR3 is TGTGCCAGTAGTACTAGCGGGGGCCAAGAGACCCAGTACTTC. It encodes CASSTSGGQETQYF.

The chain carries TRBV4-1 and TRBJ2-3, with TRBD2 identical over 10 bases. Germline V gives CDR1 MGHRA, CDR2 YSYEKL. This CDR3 region has 20 residues. V lost 4 bases, J lost 3 bases, and 19 bases stayed unmatched. The CDR3: CASSLRGLAGAGESTDTQYF. CDR3 DNA sequence: TGCGCCAGCAGCCTCCGGGGGCTAGCGGGGGCCGGGGAGTCTACAGATACGCAGTATTTT.

This chain uses TRBV4-1 with TRBJ1-1, with D unclear. The germline CDR1 and CDR2 sequences are MGHRA and YSYEKL. Trimming took off 1 base at V and 1 base at J, with 16 bases between the two ends. This CDR3 spans 17 amino acids. CDR3 bases: TGCGCCAGCAGCCAAGGGGTGTGGAGCCTTCGGAACACTGAAGCTTTCTTT. Amino acid sequence: CASSQGVWSLRNTEAFF.

The chain links TRBV9 to TRBJ2-2; a possible D gene is TRBD2 (6 bases). Germline lookup yields CDR1 SGDLS and CDR2 YYNGEE. CDR3 length: 15 residues. Deletions cut 2 bases from V and 8 bases from J, with 16 bases between. CDR3 in DNA: TGTGCCAGCAGCGTGGAGGGACTCCTTGATGGGGAGCTGTTTTTT. Translated: CASSVEGLLDGELFF.

V usage is TRBV7-3 and J usage is TRBJ2-3; D ambiguous. This CDR3 spans 13 amino acids. The V end was cut by 1 base, the J end by 6 bases, with 8 bases between. Looked up from germline, CDR1 is SGHTA and CDR2 is FQGTGA. The CDR3 here is CASSLIDRDTQYF. DNA of the CDR3: TGTGCCAGCAGCTTAATAGATCGGGATACGCAGTATTTT.

The rearrangement joins TRBV5-1 to TRBJ2-6; tentative D call: TRBD2 (6 bases). V was pared by 5 bases and J by 4 bases, with 16 bases between. Germline loops: CDR1 SGHRS, CDR2 YFSETQ. The CDR3 runs 16 residues. The CDR3 DNA follows: TGCGCCAGCAGTAAATCGGGGGTTTACGGGGCCAACGTCCTGACTTTC. The encoded protein is CASSKSGVYGANVLTF.

V gene TRBV30 combines with J gene TRBJ2-2; TRBD2 matches 10 bases. This CDR3 has 15 amino acids. J lost 3 bases, V lost 0 bases, and 1 base had no gene match. From germline, CDR1 is GTSNPN and CDR2 SVGIG (reference sequence). The chain's CDR3 is CAWSVAGGHTGELFF. CDR3 DNA: TGTGCCTGGAGTGTAGCGGGGGGGCACACCGGGGAGCTGTTTTTT.

J is TRBJ2-1 and V is TRBV30; 10 bases are shared with TRBD1. Unmatched junction bases numbered 11, after V lost 3 bases and J lost 9 bases. CDR1 and CDR2 from the germline V gene are GTSNPN and SVGIG (reference sequence). This CDR3 comprises 15 residues. CDR3 sequence reads: CAWSPRQGAIGEQFF. In nucleotides, the CDR3 is TGTGCCTGGAGCCCCCGACAGGGGGCTATTGGTGAGCAGTTCTTC.

This chain links TRBV27 with TRBJ1-4, with TRBD1 as a possible D gene (6 bases). Trimming cost V 5 bases and J 3 bases, with 10 bases left between them. Looked up from germline, CDR1 is MNHEY and CDR2 is SMNVEV (reference sequence). The CDR3 spans 14 residues. The CDR3 DNA reads TGTGCCAGCAGTACCCCAGGGGCTAATGAAAAACTGTTTTTT. Protein sequence: CASSTPGANEKLFF.

The chain couples TRBV11-2 to TRBJ1-1; D is unclear. CDR3 length: 12 residues. Deletions cut 5 bases from V and 6 bases from J, with 10 bases between. The germline gives CDR1 SGHAT, CDR2 FQNNGV. CDR3 region: CASSPVSAEAFF. In DNA, the CDR3 is TGTGCCAGCAGCCCCGTATCCGCTGAAGCTTTCTTT.

The gene calls are TRBV4-1 and TRBJ1-5; D remains unclear. The germline V gene has CDR1 MGHRA and CDR2 YSYEKL. This CDR3 spans 13 amino acids. Trimming removed 1 base from V and 7 bases from J, with 8 bases in between. The CDR3 loop reads CASSQVFLQPQHF. The CDR3 nucleotides read TGCGCCAGCAGCCAAGTATTTTTACAGCCCCAGCATTTT.

The V call is TRBV25-1, the J call TRBJ1-1; D is undetermined. V dropped 9 bases and J dropped 8 bases, with 13 bases sitting between them. The CDR3 runs 11 residues. Germline V gives CDR1 MGHDK, CDR2 SYGVNS. The CDR3 loop is CASSGYGEAFF. The DNA of the CDR3 is TGTGCCAGTTCTGGGTACGGGGAAGCTTTCTTT. The full variable domain, rest sourced from reference TRBV25-1 and TRBJ1-1, is EADIYQTPRYLVIGTGKKITLECSQTMGHDKMYWYQQDPGMELHLIHYSYGVNSTEKGDLSSESTVSRIRTEHFPLTLESARPSHTSQYLCASSGYGEAFFGQGTRLTVV.

This clone has just one count. The chain is built from TRBV29-1 and TRBJ2-7; no definite D call. CDR1 is SQVTM, CDR2 ANQGSEA, per germline. The V and J ends lost 4 bases and 3 bases respectively, with 13 bases between them. This CDR3 spans 13 amino acids. The DNA for the CDR3 is TGCAGCGTTGCCTGGGCAGAAGACTACGAGCAGTACTTC. Protein product: CSVAWAEDYEQYF.

This chain links TRBV6-2 or TRBV6-3 with TRBJ1-3, with D possibly matching TRBD1 (5 bases). The CDR3 has 16 residues. Germline lookup yields CDR1 MNHEY and CDR2 SVGEGT. With 4 bases removed from V and 4 bases from J, the gap between germline ends came to 17 bases. CDR3: CASSSQLGDAGNTIYF. In nucleotides, the CDR3 is TGTGCCAGCAGTTCCCAGCTAGGGGATGCGGGAAACACCATATATTTT.

The chain links TRBV15 to TRBJ2-7; 8 nucleotides line up with TRBD1. Unmatched junction bases numbered 10, after V lost 7 bases and J lost 2 bases. Germline V lookup: CDR1 LNHNV, CDR2 YYDKDF (reference sequence). The CDR3 runs 15 residues. This CDR3 reads CATTPGPGGPYEQYF. DNA of the CDR3: TGTGCCACCACCCCCGGACCAGGGGGCCCCTACGAGCAGTACTTC.

This chain's CDR3 is CASSRKRTGLYNSPLHF. For the CDR3, the DNA is TGTGCCAGCAGCCGGAAGCGGACAGGGCTCTATAATTCACCCCTCCACTTT. The chain uses TRBV7-6 and TRBJ1-6; the match to TRBD1 covers 8 bases. The CDR3 has 17 residues. The germline V gene encodes CDR1 SGHVS and CDR2 FNYEAQ. The trim removed 5 bases at V and 3 bases at J, leaving 9 bases unmatched.

The rearrangement uses TRBV30 and TRBJ1-2, with D possibly matching TRBD1 (5 bases). The V gene's germline CDR1 is GTSNPN and CDR2 SVGIG (reference sequence). This CDR3 has 11 amino acids. With 2 bases removed from V and 12 bases from J, the gap between germline ends came to 13 bases. CDR3 nucleotides: TGTGCCTGGAGTCCCCAGGGCAGCAACACCTTC. Its protein product is CAWSPQGSNTF.

Comments on this clone: Relative to the germline gene, one junction end is altered; a read error may explain this. V gene TRBV19 combines with J gene TRBJ1-1; D perhaps matches TRBD1 (5 bases). Germline CDR1 reads LNHDA; CDR2 reads SQIVND (reference sequence). CDR3 length: 13 residues. In DNA form, the CDR3 reads TGTGCCAGTAGTCCCGGGCCCTTCGCCGACAGAGGCTTT. It is translated as CASSPGPFADRGF.

The V call is TRBV19, the J call TRBJ1-5; TRBD1 agrees at 7 bases. Germline V lookup: CDR1 LNHDA, CDR2 SQIVND (reference sequence). With 3 bases clipped from V and 5 bases from J, the junction kept 1 base outside the gene matches. The CDR3 sequence is 13 residues long. CDR3 region: CASSIQGDQPQHF. The DNA for the CDR3 is TGTGCCAGTAGTATCCAGGGGGATCAGCCCCAGCATTTT. The entire variable domain, with the rest obtained from reference TRBV19 and TRBJ1-5, is as follows: DGGITQSPKYLFRKEGQNVTLSCEQNLNHDAMYWYRQDPGQGLRLIYYSQIVNDFQKGDIAEGYSVSREKKESFPLTVTSAQKNPTAFYLCASSIQGDQPQHFGDGTRLSIL.

The rearrangement links TRBV19 to TRBJ2-5; 7 nucleotides line up with TRBD1. The germline V gene has CDR1 LNHDA and CDR2 SQIVND (reference sequence). The CDR3 consists of 17 residues. V was pared by 3 bases and J by 3 bases, with 13 bases of the junction left unmatched. CDR3 residues: CASSIWAGGRVEETQYF. In DNA form, the CDR3 reads TGTGCCAGTAGTATTTGGGCAGGGGGACGGGTAGAAGAGACCCAGTACTTC.

The CDR3 loop is CASSHGETQYF. Here the CDR3 DNA reads TGTGCCAGTAGCCACGGAGAGACCCAGTACTTC. This sequence joins TRBV19 and TRBJ2-5; D remains ambiguous. The CDR3 covers 11 residues. The germline V and J ends were trimmed by 6 bases and 4 bases, with 6 bases remaining between them. Germline assignment: CDR1 LNHDA and CDR2 SQIVND (reference sequence).

This chain uses TRBV3-1 (or the pseudogene TRBV3-2) with TRBJ1-1; 9 nucleotides match TRBD1. J lost 4 bases, V lost 3 bases, and 3 bases had no gene match. CDR1 LGHDT and CDR2 YNNKEL come from the germline V gene (reference sequence). The CDR3 spans 14 residues. The CDR3, as DNA: TGTGCCAGCAGCCATCTGACAGGGGGCACTGAAGCTTTCTTT. It specifies CASSHLTGGTEAFF.

The genes are TRBV7-8 and TRBJ2-7; the match to TRBD2 covers 15 bases. CDR3 length: 15 residues. The V segment lost 8 bases and the J segment 8 bases; nucleotides outside the gene matches: 10. Per germline, CDR1 SGHVS and CDR2 FQNEAQ. In DNA, the CDR3 is TGTGCCAGCCGAGCTCCGGGACTAGCGGGGGGAAAGCAGTACTTC. This gives the protein CASRAPGLAGGKQYF.

Concerning this clone itself: It is unclear where the CDR3 begins or ends on the DNA, so no DNA is shown, and the CDR3 is as TCRdb lists it. J is TRBJ2-7 and V is TRBV21-1; the table's D call, TRBD2, has no DNA check behind it. TRBV21-1 counts as a pseudogene. Including both end residues, the CDR3 is 16 amino acids long. The CDR3: CASSTRAWGGGNEQYF.

V usage is TRBV4-2 and J usage is TRBJ2-7; 11 bases align to TRBD1. CDR1 is LGHNA and CDR2 is YNFKEQ in the germline V gene. This CDR3 has 16 amino acids. V was clipped by 0 bases and J by 4 bases; unmatched bases: 5. The CDR3 reads CASSQDRGQGAYEQYF. The CDR3 bases are TGTGCCAGCAGCCAAGATAGAGGACAGGGGGCTTACGAGCAGTACTTC.

This clone occurred once. This chain uses TRBV30 with TRBJ1-4; D ambiguous. CDR1 and CDR2 (germline): GTSNPN, SVGIG (reference sequence). V gave up 1 base and J gave up 7 bases, with 13 bases separating them. The CDR3 runs 14 residues. CDR3 nucleotide sequence: TGTGCCTGGAGTGGGGCTTCTCGGGGTGAAAAACTGTTTTTT. Translating it yields CAWSGASRGEKLFF.

V gene TRBV4-3 combines with J gene TRBJ2-7; tentatively, D is TRBD2 (5 bases). Germline V lookup: CDR1 LGHNA, CDR2 YSLEER. V lost 1 base and J 3 bases, leaving 13 bases between the germline ends. The CDR3 contains 15 residues. The CDR3 coding sequence is TGCGCCAGCAGCCAAGTCTCTAGCTCTGGCTACGAGCAGTACTTC. Its translation is CASSQVSSSGYEQYF.

This clone was observed a handful of times. The V call is TRBV29-1, the J call TRBJ1-5; 8 bases are shared with TRBD1. J was trimmed by 8 bases and V by 5 bases; bases with no gene match: 8. Germline V gene lookup returns CDR1 SQVTM and CDR2 ANQGSEA. The CDR3 runs to 13 residues. The CDR3 is CSVLDREGKPQHF. The CDR3, as DNA: TGCAGCGTTTTGGACAGGGAGGGTAAGCCCCAGCATTTT.

This chain connects TRBV2 to TRBJ2-3; tentatively, D is TRBD1 (6 bases). This CDR3 comprises 14 residues. Trimming stripped 4 bases from V and 4 bases from J, with 12 bases between. The germline V gene encodes CDR1 SNHLY and CDR2 FYNNEI. CDR3 DNA sequence: TGTGCCAGCAGTGCTCAGGGGACCCCAGATACGCAGTATTTT. It is translated as CASSAQGTPDTQYF.

The chain carries TRBV29-1 and TRBJ1-6, with D perhaps matching TRBD1 (5 bases). Germline V gene data show CDR1 as SQVTM and CDR2 as ANQGSEA. The CDR3 sequence is 14 residues long. Trimming removed 7 bases at V and 3 bases at J, with 13 bases between. The CDR3 DNA is TGCAGCGACGGACACTTGGTCTATAATTCACCCCTCCACTTT. It codes for CSDGHLVYNSPLHF.